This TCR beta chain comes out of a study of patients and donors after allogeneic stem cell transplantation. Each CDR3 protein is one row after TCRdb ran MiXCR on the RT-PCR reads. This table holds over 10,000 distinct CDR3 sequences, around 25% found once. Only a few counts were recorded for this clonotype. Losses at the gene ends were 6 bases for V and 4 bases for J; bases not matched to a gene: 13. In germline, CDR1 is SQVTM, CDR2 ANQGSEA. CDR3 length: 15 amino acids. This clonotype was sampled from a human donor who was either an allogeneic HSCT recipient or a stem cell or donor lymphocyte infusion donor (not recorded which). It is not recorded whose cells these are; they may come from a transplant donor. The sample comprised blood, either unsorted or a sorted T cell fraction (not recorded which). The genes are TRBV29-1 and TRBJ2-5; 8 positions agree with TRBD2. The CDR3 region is CSVALGAGGGETQYF. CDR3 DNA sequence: TGCAGCGTGGCCCTGGGGGCGGGAGGAGGAGAGACCCAGTACTTC.